Listed here is a single TCR beta chain. This entry is derived from a study of cytomegalovirus exposure and HLA in healthy donors. PCR primers comprised 60 Vbeta and 13 Jbeta primers. Repertoires were generated with immunoSEQ multiplex PCR, while TCRdb's copy carries only in-frame clones and drops some. The table has approximately 220,000 clones, 76% seen once. The CDR3 runs 18 residues. Germline CDR1 and CDR2: MDHEN and SYDVKM. Trimming pared 4 bases from V and 3 bases from J, leaving 22 bases between. The chain links TRBV28 to TRBJ1-5; perhaps TRBD1 as D (5 bases). The TCR originated in a man younger than 35 in good health and CMV-seronegative. Material: PBMCs. The DNA of the CDR3 is TGTGCCAGCAGTTCTGGATTATGGGGGGAAATGATCAATCAGCCCCAGCATTTT. This encodes CASSSGLWGEMINQPQHF.